The 25 T cell receptor beta chains given below trace back to one sample, sequenced in a study of immune cell composition in non-small cell lung cancer (dated by TCRdb to about 2017). Libraries were made using the immunoSEQ multiplex PCR assay. What TCRdb holds here is the immuneACCESS table cut down to in-frame rearrangements. Part of the clones is not present; checked against another copy, under half of the missing clones reflect an unresolved V gene, and the others are unexplained. This sample is represented by 13,000 to 15,000 clones; under 75% of them were singletons. Jointly, the top ten make up 7.5% of the sample. Material: lung tumor tissue. Every receptor here comes from a human donor with non-small cell lung cancer.

The rearrangement links TRBV23-1 to TRBJ2-1; no reliable D call. TRBV23-1 is marked as an open reading frame, function uncertain. With 5 bases removed from V and 0 bases from J, the gap between germline ends came to 11 bases. The CDR3 has 15 amino acids. The CDR3 sequence: CASSGPPSSYNEQFF. As DNA, the CDR3 is TGCGCCAGCAGTGGGCCGCCGAGCTCCTACAATGAGCAGTTCTTC.

The chain recombines TRBV19 with TRBJ2-1; 8 bases line up with TRBD2. CDR1 and CDR2 (germline): LNHDA, SQIVND (reference sequence). The V and J ends lost 1 base and 5 bases, in that order; junction bases with no gene match: 4. This CDR3 contains 15 residues. The CDR3 nucleotides are TGTGCCAGTAGTATAGCAGCGGGGGCAGACAATGAGCAGTTCTTC. Translation: CASSIAAGADNEQFF.

This clone has only a few counts. The rearrangement uses TRBV19 and TRBJ1-6; D is unresolved. The CDR3 totals 15 residues. From germline, CDR1 is LNHDA and CDR2 SQIVND (reference sequence). V gave up 1 base and J gave up 5 bases, with 9 bases separating them. DNA of the CDR3: TGTGCCAGTAGTATAGGTACAGATGATAATTCACCCCTCCACTTT. As protein: CASSIGTDDNSPLHF.

The V call is TRBV19, the J call TRBJ2-5; D is perhaps TRBD1 (5 bases). The germline CDR1 and CDR2 sequences are LNHDA and SQIVND (reference sequence). This CDR3 region has 13 residues. V shed 3 bases and J shed 2 bases, with 7 bases lying between them. The DNA of the CDR3 is TGTGCCAGTAGTATCCGACAGCAAGAGACCCAGTACTTC. Translation gives CASSIRQQETQYF.

Only a few counts were recorded for this clone. The chain links TRBV19 to TRBJ2-5, with TRBD2 matching over 7 bases. CDR3 length: 13 amino acids. The J segment lost 4 bases and the V segment lost 1 base, leaving 0 bases of the junction unmatched. Germline V gives CDR1 LNHDA, CDR2 SQIVND (reference sequence). CDR3 nucleotides: TGTGCCAGTAGTATAGGGGAGGGAGAGACCCAGTACTTC. Its protein product is CASSIGEGETQYF.

This clone was seen once. The chain has TRBV6-6 and TRBJ2-7; 7 bases agree with TRBD2. J gave up 0 bases and V 5 bases, and 10 bases lay outside the gene matches. Germline loops: CDR1 MNHNY, CDR2 SVGAGI (reference sequence). CDR3 length equals 16 residues. The DNA of the CDR3 is TGTGCCAGCAGTGGATGGACTAGAGAAAGCTCCTACGAGCAGTACTTC. This codes for CASSGWTRESSYEQYF.

The rearrangement links TRBV4-1 to TRBJ2-2; a possible D gene is TRBD1 (6 bases). CDR1 MGHRA and CDR2 YSYEKL come from the germline V gene. Trimming left V 4 bases short and J 6 bases short, with 24 bases between. The CDR3 loop spans 18 amino acids. CDR3 loop: CASSRDIPPGHPAGELFF. The CDR3 bases are TGCGCCAGCAGCCGAGATATCCCCCCGGGACATCCAGCCGGGGAGCTGTTTTTT.

The V gene is TRBV21-1, the J gene TRBJ2-2; TRBD1, the table's D call, was not compared with the DNA. TRBV21-1 is recorded as a pseudogene. This CDR3 region has 19 residues. In DNA, the CDR3 is TGTGCCAGCAGCAAAGAAAAGAGGGACAGCCAAACGAACACCGGGGAGCTGTTTTTT. Translating it yields CASSKEKRDSQTNTGELFF.

This chain connects TRBV4-3 to TRBJ2-3; a possible D gene is TRBD1 (6 bases). Looked up from germline, CDR1 is LGHNA and CDR2 is YSLEER. Deletions cut 5 bases from V and 2 bases from J, with 11 bases between. The CDR3 is 14 residues long. The CDR3 sequence: CASSSWGPTDTQYF. CDR3 in DNA: TGCGCCAGCAGCAGCTGGGGGCCCACAGATACGCAGTATTTT.

The rearrangement uses TRBV7-9 and TRBJ2-1, with 9 bases identical to TRBD2. Germline V gives CDR1 SEHNR, CDR2 FQNEAQ (reference sequence). Trimming removed 5 bases from V and 2 bases from J; junction bases left unmatched: 16. This CDR3 contains 19 residues. The CDR3 is CASSEKGLAGQGAYNEQFF. CDR3 DNA: TGTGCCAGCAGCGAAAAGGGCCTAGCGGGGCAGGGGGCCTACAATGAGCAGTTCTTC.

The chain uses TRBV6-5 and TRBJ1-4, with D unresolved. Germline values: CDR1 MNHEY, CDR2 SVGAGI. The CDR3 length is 13 residues. V was clipped by 2 bases and J by 8 bases, with 9 bases between them. CDR3 region: CASSYGQREKLFF. The DNA of the CDR3 is TGTGCCAGCAGTTACGGTCAGAGGGAAAAACTGTTTTTT.

The chain combines TRBV4-1 with TRBJ1-4; D possibly corresponds to TRBD1 (5 bases). The CDR3 is 14 residues long. The V gene lost 4 bases and the J gene lost 7 bases, with 13 bases spanning the gap. Germline V CDR1 and CDR2: MGHRA, YSYEKL. CDR3 amino acids: CASSPALRGEKLFF. The DNA for the CDR3 is TGCGCCAGCAGCCCCGCCCTAAGGGGTGAAAAACTGTTTTTT.

This clone came up once. A much more abundant neighbour one base away suggests this may be a read error. The chain carries TRBV7-8 and TRBJ2-7; D unresolved. Germline V gives CDR1 SGHVS, CDR2 FQNEAQ. CDR3 length: 11 amino acids. Trimming shortened V by 5 bases and J by 4 bases, and 6 bases separated the two germline ends. CDR3 nucleotide sequence: TGTGCCAGCAGCGCCCTATACGAGCAGTACTTC. This codes for CASSALYEQYF.

In DNA, the CDR3 is TGTGCCAGCAGCCCCGGACAGGGTTCAGGCAAAAACATTCAGTACTTC. It translates to CASSPGQGSGKNIQYF. The gene calls are TRBV11-3 and TRBJ2-4; the match to TRBD1 covers 8 bases. V dropped 5 bases and J dropped 3; count of bases not matched to a gene: 9. The CDR3 totals 16 residues. Germline CDR1 is SGHNT and CDR2 is YENEEA.

The chain links TRBV10-3 to TRBJ1-1; D perhaps matches TRBD1 (5 bases). Trimming pared 3 bases from V and 6 bases from J, leaving 8 bases between. This CDR3 contains 12 residues. The germline CDR1 and CDR2 sequences are ENHRY and SYGVKD. CDR3 protein: CAISDREAEAFF. In nucleotides, the CDR3 is TGTGCCATCAGTGACAGGGAAGCTGAAGCTTTCTTT.

In DNA form, the CDR3 reads TGTGCCAGCAGCTTACGGTATCAAGATACGCAGTATTTT. The encoded protein is CASSLRYQDTQYF. The genes are TRBV7-2 and TRBJ2-3; D is unclear. Per the germline V gene, CDR1 is SGHTA and CDR2 is FQGNSA. V lost 2 bases and J 5 bases, leaving 8 bases between the germline ends. The CDR3 is made up of 13 amino acids.

The CDR3: CAISESGGGLQETQYF. The CDR3 region has the DNA TGTGCCATCAGTGAGTCAGGCGGGGGGCTCCAAGAGACCCAGTACTTC. The rearrangement joins TRBV10-3 to TRBJ2-5; 8 bases are shared with TRBD2. Trimming cost V 0 bases and J 1 base; bases outside gene matches: 4. Germline CDR1 ENHRY, CDR2 SYGVKD. The CDR3 has 16 amino acids.

The sample holds a few counts of this clone. This sequence joins TRBV30 and TRBJ1-1; 7 bases agree with TRBD1. Germline-derived CDR1 and CDR2 are GTSNPN and SVGIG (reference sequence). This CDR3 has 16 residues. After removal of 8 bases from V and 4 bases from J, the junction contained 19 bases not matched to a gene. The CDR3 loop reads CALELGSGQYITEAFF. CDR3 DNA sequence: TGTGCCCTGGAGCTAGGGTCGGGACAGTACATCACTGAAGCTTTCTTT.

This clone has only one observation. The chain has TRBV6-5 and TRBJ1-1; the D gene is possibly TRBD1 (6 bases). The V end lost 6 bases, the J end lost 5 bases, and 13 bases lay between the germline ends. CDR3 length: 13 residues. In germline, CDR1 is MNHEY, CDR2 SVGAGI. The CDR3 DNA is TGTGCCAGCAGGGGCTTTAGGGGGACTGAAGCTTTCTTT. Encoded protein: CASRGFRGTEAFF.

This clone has just a few counts. The chain employs TRBV30 and TRBJ1-3, with 7 bases aligning to TRBD1. The CDR3 runs to 11 residues. In germline, CDR1 is GTSNPN, CDR2 SVGIG (reference sequence). V dropped 4 bases and J dropped 7; count of bases not matched to a gene: 1. The CDR3, as DNA: TGTGCCTGGACAGGGGGGAACACCATATATTTT. It is translated as CAWTGGNTIYF. Variable domain in full (rest from reference TRBV30 and TRBJ1-3): SQTIHQWPATLVQPVGSPLSLECTVEGTSNPNLYWYRQAAGRGLQLLFYSVGIGQISSEVPQNLSASRPQDRQFILSSKKLLLSDSGFYLCAWTGGNTIYFGEGSWLTVV.

The chain couples TRBV14 to TRBJ1-3, with 7 bases fitting TRBD1. The CDR3 extends over 16 amino acids. CDR1 and CDR2 (germline): SGHDN, FVKESK. Unmatched junction bases numbered 5, after V lost 3 bases and J lost 0 bases. The CDR3 is CASSQIGGYSGNTIYF. In DNA form, the CDR3 reads TGTGCCAGCAGCCAGATAGGGGGCTACTCTGGAAACACCATATATTTT.

This CDR3 reads CATLHRGGTGELFF. Written as DNA, the CDR3 is TGTGCCACCCTTCACAGGGGAGGCACCGGGGAGCTGTTTTTT. The chain has TRBV19 and TRBJ2-2; D might be TRBD1 (7 bases). Germline lookup yields CDR1 LNHDA and CDR2 SQIVND (reference sequence). The CDR3 extends over 14 amino acids. V gave up 10 bases and J gave up 4 bases, with 16 bases separating them.

This sequence joins TRBV7-3 and TRBJ1-2; tentative D call: TRBD1 (6 bases). The V gene's germline CDR1 is SGHTA and CDR2 FQGTGA. This CDR3 spans 13 amino acids. Trimming shortened V by 5 bases and J by 4 bases, and 11 bases separated the two germline ends. CDR3 region: CASSRDRFYGYTF. In DNA form, the CDR3 reads TGTGCCAGCAGCCGAGACAGGTTCTATGGCTACACCTTC.

The chain links TRBV5-1 to TRBJ1-6, with 7 bases lining up with TRBD1. The CDR3 has 14 amino acids. Trimming took 0 bases from V and 6 from J; bases not matched to a gene: 0. From germline, CDR1 is SGHRS and CDR2 YFSETQ. The CDR3 reads CASSLGDSNSPLHF. CDR3 DNA sequence: TGCGCCAGCAGCTTGGGGGACAGTAATTCACCCCTCCACTTT.

The chain links TRBV5-5 to TRBJ2-2; 7 positions match TRBD2. The junction had 8 bases not matched to a gene; V was cut back by 2 bases and J by 4 bases. CDR1 SGHKS and CDR2 YYEKEE come from the germline V gene (reference sequence). The CDR3 consists of 16 residues. The chain's CDR3 is CASSLNPGGFTGELFF. CDR3 bases: TGTGCCAGCAGCTTAAATCCGGGGGGATTCACCGGGGAGCTGTTTTTT.